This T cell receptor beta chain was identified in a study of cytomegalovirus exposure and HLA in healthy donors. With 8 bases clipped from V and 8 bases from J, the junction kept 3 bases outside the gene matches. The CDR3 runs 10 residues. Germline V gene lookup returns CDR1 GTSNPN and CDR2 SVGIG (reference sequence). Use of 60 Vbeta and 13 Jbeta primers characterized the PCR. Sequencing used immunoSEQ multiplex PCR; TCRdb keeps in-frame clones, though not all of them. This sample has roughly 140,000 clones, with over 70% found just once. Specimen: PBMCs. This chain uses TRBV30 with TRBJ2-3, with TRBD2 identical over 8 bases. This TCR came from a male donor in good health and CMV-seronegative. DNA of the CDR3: TGTGCCGGAACTAGCGGTACGCAGTATTTT. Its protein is CAGTSGTQYF.